Below, 30 T cell receptor beta chains from the same sample are listed, as sequenced in a study of long-term antiretroviral therapy in people with HIV. Survey-level resolution applied to immunoSEQ assay v3.0. Clones were read by immunoSEQ multiplex PCR, and TCRdb kept only the in-frame ones, dropping some. The sample holds over 30,000 clones, 97% seen once. The specimen was unsorted PBMCs, collected 7.6 years after starting antiretroviral therapy. The receptors were sampled from a man under 40 with HIV.

The chain couples TRBV30 to TRBJ2-1; 10 bases are shared with TRBD2. Germline V gene sequence: CDR1 GTSNPN, CDR2 SVGIG (reference sequence). The ends lost 2 bases at V and 6 bases at J; junction bases unmatched: 10. The CDR3 contains 16 residues. The CDR3 DNA reads TGTGCCTGGAGTCCCCAGTTCAGCGGGAGGGCCAATGAGCAGTTCTTC. Protein product: CAWSPQFSGRANEQFF.

The genes are TRBV7-8 and TRBJ2-7, with TRBD2 matching 10 bases. The CDR3 runs 14 residues. Germline V CDR1 and CDR2: SGHVS, FQNEAQ. V shed 4 bases and J 5 bases; nucleotides not matched to a gene: 5. This CDR3 reads CASSYGLAGDEQYF. The CDR3 DNA reads as TGTGCCAGCAGCTACGGGCTAGCGGGAGACGAGCAGTACTTC.

This sequence joins TRBV29-1 and TRBJ2-3; D possibly corresponds to TRBD2 (6 bases). Germline V gene data show CDR1 as SQVTM and CDR2 as ANQGSEA. The CDR3 spans 13 residues. Trimming removed 4 bases from V and 8 bases from J, with 16 bases in between. The DNA for the CDR3 is TGCAGCGTTGTTGGGGGACCGGGGGTTACGCAGTATTTT. The encoded protein is CSVVGGPGVTQYF.

The chain has TRBV30 and TRBJ2-7, with D perhaps matching TRBD2 (5 bases). The germline V and J ends were trimmed by 5 bases and 5 bases, with 10 bases remaining between them. This CDR3 contains 11 residues. CDR1 and CDR2 (germline): GTSNPN, SVGIG (reference sequence). CDR3 in amino acids: CAWSSFHEQYF. As DNA, the CDR3 is TGTGCCTGGTCTAGCTTCCACGAGCAGTACTTC. The full variable domain, with the rest looked up from reference TRBV30 and TRBJ2-7, is SQTIHQWPATLVQPVGSPLSLECTVEGTSNPNLYWYRQAAGRGLQLLFYSVGIGQISSEVPQNLSASRPQDRQFILSSKKLLLSDSGFYLCAWSSFHEQYFGPGTRLTVT.

The chain joins TRBV27 to TRBJ1-1; a weak D match, TRBD1 (6 bases). Per germline, CDR1 MNHEY and CDR2 SMNVEV (reference sequence). The CDR3 is made up of 14 amino acids. The V and J ends lost 4 bases and 1 base respectively, with 10 bases between them. CDR3 nucleotide sequence: TGTGCCAGCAGTTCCCGGGACAAGAACACTGAAGCTTTCTTT. Its protein is CASSSRDKNTEAFF.

J is TRBJ2-3 and V is TRBV4-3; D perhaps matches TRBD1 (6 bases). Germline V gene data show CDR1 as LGHNA and CDR2 as YSLEER. The CDR3 loop spans 14 amino acids. V was clipped by 2 bases and J by 4 bases, with 10 bases between them. The CDR3 region has the DNA TGCGCCAGCAGCCAATCCAGGGGCGCAGATACGCAGTATTTT. This translates into CASSQSRGADTQYF.

J is TRBJ1-1 and V is TRBV7-9; D gene uncertain. The CDR3 is 14 amino acids. Germline V gives CDR1 SEHNR, CDR2 FQNEAQ (reference sequence). Trimming stripped 5 bases from V and 1 base from J, with 11 bases between. CDR3 protein: CASSVRGGNTEAFF. The CDR3, as DNA: TGTGCCAGCAGCGTACGAGGAGGGAACACTGAAGCTTTCTTT.

The chain employs TRBV7-3 and TRBJ2-3, with D possibly TRBD1 on 6 matching bases. Per the germline V gene, CDR1 is SGHTA and CDR2 is FQGTGA. The V gene lost 5 bases and the J gene lost 11 bases, with 14 bases spanning the gap. The length of the CDR3 is 12 residues. The CDR3 sequence: CASSPQGGMQYF. CDR3 nucleotide sequence: TGTGCCAGCAGCCCACAGGGTGGTATGCAGTATTTT.

V is TRBV30 and J is TRBJ1-5; D gene ambiguous. The germline V gene encodes CDR1 GTSNPN and CDR2 SVGIG (reference sequence). Trimming shortened V by 1 base and J by 3 bases, and 7 bases separated the two germline ends. CDR3 length: 13 amino acids. Written as DNA, the CDR3 is TGTGCCTGGAGTGAGACCGCCAATCAGCCCCAGCATTTT. Protein: CAWSETANQPQHF.

The chain has TRBV11-3 and TRBJ2-1; 10 bases match TRBD2. The V gene end was trimmed by 5 bases and the J gene end by 0 bases; junction bases not matched to a gene: 4. The germline V gene has CDR1 SGHNT and CDR2 YENEEA. The CDR3 totals 16 residues. The chain's CDR3 is CASSERGGSSYNEQFF. In nucleotides, the CDR3 is TGTGCCAGCAGCGAGCGGGGGGGGAGCTCCTACAATGAGCAGTTCTTC.

The table lists this clone with a few counts. V gene TRBV4-3 combines with J gene TRBJ1-1; a weak D match, TRBD1 (6 bases). This CDR3 comprises 16 residues. Looked up from germline, CDR1 is LGHNA and CDR2 is YSLEER. The V end was cut by 0 bases, the J end by 5 bases, with 16 bases between. The DNA of the CDR3 is TGCGCCAGCAGCCAAGATAGGGCAGGGGAAGGGACTGAAGCTTTCTTT. As protein: CASSQDRAGEGTEAFF.

This sequence joins TRBV21-1 and TRBJ1-2; the D call in the table, TRBD1, was not verified against the DNA. TRBV21-1 is an annotated pseudogene. The CDR3 is made up of 12 amino acids. CDR3 bases: TGTGCCAGCACCGGACAGGGAGATGGCTACACCTTC. Translation gives CASTGQGDGYTF.

This clone was observed once. The rearrangement joins TRBV19 to TRBJ1-6, with D perhaps matching TRBD1 (6 bases). The V end was cut by 7 bases, the J end by 9 bases, with 16 bases between. Germline CDR1 and CDR2: LNHDA and SQIVND (reference sequence). The CDR3 is 14 amino acids. The CDR3 sequence is CASNRLIRGSPLHF. DNA for the CDR3: TGTGCCAGTAACCGATTGATCAGGGGTTCACCCCTCCACTTT.

The chain combines TRBV6-5 with TRBJ2-5, with 10 positions matching TRBD2. The CDR3 runs 13 residues. Germline lookup yields CDR1 MNHEY and CDR2 SVGAGI. Trimming cost V 6 bases and J 5 bases; bases outside gene matches: 3. CDR3 sequence (DNA): TGTGCCAGCAGCCTAGCGGGGGTTGAGACCCAGTACTTC. Amino acid sequence: CASSLAGVETQYF.

The V gene is TRBV4-1, the J gene TRBJ1-5; D perhaps matches TRBD1 (5 bases). CDR3 size: 15 residues. Trimming took off 6 bases at V and 5 bases at J, with 17 bases between the two ends. Per germline, CDR1 MGHRA and CDR2 YSYEKL. The CDR3 here is CASRQNSAGDQPQHF. CDR3 coding DNA: TGCGCCAGCAGACAAAACTCAGCGGGGGATCAGCCCCAGCATTTT.

The V and J genes are TRBV7-8 and TRBJ2-2, with 9 bases aligning to TRBD2. V gave up 1 base and J gave up 1 base; unmatched junction bases: 1. The germline CDR1 and CDR2 sequences are SGHVS and FQNEAQ. CDR3 length: 16 residues. The CDR3 DNA is TGTGCCAGCAGCTTAGTGACTAGCGGGAACACCGGGGAGCTGTTTTTT. Encoded protein: CASSLVTSGNTGELFF.

The chain is built from TRBV2 and TRBJ1-1; TRBD1 might be the D (5 bases). Trimming took off 9 bases at V and 2 bases at J, with 13 bases between the two ends. The CDR3 loop spans 13 amino acids. Per germline, CDR1 SNHLY and CDR2 FYNNEI. The CDR3 is CARSLGANTEAFF. The CDR3, as DNA: TGTGCCAGGTCCTTAGGGGCTAACACTGAAGCTTTCTTT.

This chain connects TRBV11-2 to TRBJ2-6; 8 bases map to TRBD2. The CDR3 is made up of 18 amino acids. With V trimmed by 5 bases and J by 0 bases, 9 bases remained unmatched. The germline gives CDR1 SGHAT, CDR2 FQNNGV. The CDR3 region is CASSRVLAGSSGANVLTF. The CDR3 DNA follows: TGTGCCAGCAGCCGTGTATTAGCGGGAAGCTCTGGGGCCAACGTCCTGACTTTC.

This clone was detected once. The rearrangement uses TRBV11-2 and TRBJ2-1, with unresolved D. The CDR3 is 12 amino acids. Germline CDR1 is SGHAT and CDR2 is FQNNGV. The ends were cut back, 5 bases at V and 14 bases at J, with 16 bases in the middle. CDR3 DNA: TGTGCCAGCAGCCCGCCGGCGTTTCCAAAGTTCTTC. Protein product: CASSPPAFPKFF.

The chain employs TRBV7-6 and TRBJ2-2; a possible D gene is TRBD2 (5 bases). The CDR3 covers 12 residues. Germline V gene sequence: CDR1 SGHVS, CDR2 FNYEAQ. V was pared by 4 bases and J by 7 bases, with 7 bases between. CDR3 region: CASSSEGGELFF. The CDR3 DNA reads TGTGCCAGCAGCTCTGAGGGCGGGGAGCTGTTTTTT.

The V and J genes are TRBV6-1 and TRBJ1-1; D not resolved. CDR1 is MNHNS and CDR2 is SASEGT in the germline V gene. CDR3 length equals 16 residues. Trimming took off 3 bases at V and 1 base at J, with 15 bases between the two ends. This CDR3 is CASSDPIVPWNTEAFF. The CDR3 DNA reads as TGTGCCAGCAGTGACCCGATCGTCCCCTGGAACACTGAAGCTTTCTTT.

CDR3 DNA: TGCAGTGCTAGCGGTGGATACGAGCAGTACTTC. Protein product: CSASGGYEQYF. The V gene is TRBV20-1, the J gene TRBJ2-7; D not resolved. V lost 3 bases and J lost 4, with 7 bases in between. Germline CDR1 and CDR2: DFQATT and SNEGSKA (reference sequence). CDR3 length: 11 residues.

The chain recombines TRBV6-6 with TRBJ1-1; D is ambiguous. Germline loops: CDR1 MNHNY, CDR2 SVGAGI (reference sequence). V was pared by 3 bases and J by 1 base, with 6 bases between. The CDR3 sequence is 13 residues long. CDR3 region: CASSYAGNTEAFF. In DNA form, the CDR3 reads TGTGCCAGCAGTTATGCGGGGAACACTGAAGCTTTCTTT.

J is TRBJ1-1 and V is TRBV4-3; TRBD1 is a possible D gene (6 bases). Germline V gives CDR1 LGHNA, CDR2 YSLEER. The CDR3 is 15 amino acids. Trimming pared 1 base from V and 4 bases from J, leaving 13 bases between. The CDR3 DNA is TGCGCCAGCAGCCAAGCCCTGGCAGGGGCCACTGAAGCTTTCTTT. This translates into CASSQALAGATEAFF.

The chain is built from TRBV10-3 and TRBJ2-5, with TRBD1 identical over 8 bases. In germline, CDR1 is ENHRY, CDR2 SYGVKD. V was clipped by 11 bases and J by 1 base; unmatched bases: 6. This CDR3 contains 13 residues. The CDR3 nucleotides read TGTGCCTCCGCGGACAGGGCCCAAGAGACCCAGTACTTC. Residues: CASADRAQETQYF.

CDR3 nucleotide sequence: TGTGCCAGCAGCCTCAACCCCAGATCTAGCACAGATACGCAGTATTTT. Protein sequence: CASSLNPRSSTDTQYF. V gene TRBV7-3 combines with J gene TRBJ2-3; D gene ambiguous. Germline CDR1 SGHTA, CDR2 FQGTGA. The CDR3 runs to 16 residues. With 5 bases removed from V and 0 bases from J, the gap between germline ends came to 15 bases.

The CDR3 region has the DNA TGTGCCAGCAGCTTCCCTTCGGACGAGCAGTACTTC. Its translation is CASSFPSDEQYF. The chain joins TRBV11-2 to TRBJ2-7; D gene uncertain. The germline V and J ends were trimmed by 3 bases and 5 bases, with 8 bases remaining between them. The CDR3 consists of 12 residues. The germline gives CDR1 SGHAT, CDR2 FQNNGV. Based on the CDR3 plus reference TRBV11-2 and TRBJ2-7, the full variable domain is EAGVAQSPRYKIIEKRQSVAFWCNPISGHATLYWYQQILGQGPKLLIQFQNNGVVDDSQLPKDRFSAERLKGVDSTLKIQPAKLEDSAVYLCASSFPSDEQYFGPGTRLTVT.

The rearrangement links TRBV7-2 to TRBJ2-5; weak D call: TRBD1 (5 bases). Germline loops: CDR1 SGHTA, CDR2 FQGNSA. The CDR3 runs 16 residues. The ends were cut back, 4 bases at V and 0 bases at J, with 15 bases in the middle. CDR3 in amino acids: CASSYPPKGNQETQYF. The CDR3 region has the DNA TGTGCCAGCAGCTATCCTCCGAAGGGGAACCAAGAGACCCAGTACTTC. Based on the CDR3 plus reference TRBV7-2 and TRBJ2-5, the full variable domain is GAGVSQSPSNKVTEKGKDVELRCDPISGHTALYWYRQSLGQGLEFLIYFQGNSAPDKSGLPSDRFSAERTGGSVSTLTIQRTQQEDSAVYLCASSYPPKGNQETQYFGPGTRLLVL.

This chain connects TRBV6-5 to TRBJ2-7; D remains ambiguous. V was pared by 6 bases and J by 5 bases, with 17 bases between. Looked up from germline, CDR1 is MNHEY and CDR2 is SVGAGI. The CDR3 length is 14 residues. The CDR3 loop reads CASSPLWGYDEQYF. CDR3 DNA sequence: TGTGCCAGCAGCCCCCTTTGGGGTTACGACGAGCAGTACTTC.

This clone was recorded only once. CDR3 sequence reads: CASSPRHPKDGYNSPLHF. In nucleotides, the CDR3 is TGCGCCAGCAGCCCTCGACACCCCAAGGACGGGTATAATTCACCCCTCCACTTT. The chain has TRBV4-3 and TRBJ1-6; D is unclear. There are 18 residues in the CDR3. Germline loops: CDR1 LGHNA, CDR2 YSLEER. The germline V and J ends were trimmed by 4 bases and 4 bases, with 20 bases remaining between them.